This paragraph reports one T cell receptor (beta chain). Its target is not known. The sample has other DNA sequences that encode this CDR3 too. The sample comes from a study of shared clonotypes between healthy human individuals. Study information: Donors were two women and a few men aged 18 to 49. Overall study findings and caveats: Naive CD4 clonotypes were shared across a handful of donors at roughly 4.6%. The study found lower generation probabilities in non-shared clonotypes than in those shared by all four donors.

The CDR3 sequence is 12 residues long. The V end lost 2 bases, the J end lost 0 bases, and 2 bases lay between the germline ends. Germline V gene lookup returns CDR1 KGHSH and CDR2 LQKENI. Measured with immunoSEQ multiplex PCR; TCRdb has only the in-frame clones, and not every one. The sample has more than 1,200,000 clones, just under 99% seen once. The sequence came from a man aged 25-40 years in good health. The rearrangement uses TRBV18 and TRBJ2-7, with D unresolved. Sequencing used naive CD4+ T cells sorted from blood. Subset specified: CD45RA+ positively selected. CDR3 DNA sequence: TGTGCCAGCTCACCAGACTCCTACGAGCAGTACTTC. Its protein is CASSPDSYEQYF.